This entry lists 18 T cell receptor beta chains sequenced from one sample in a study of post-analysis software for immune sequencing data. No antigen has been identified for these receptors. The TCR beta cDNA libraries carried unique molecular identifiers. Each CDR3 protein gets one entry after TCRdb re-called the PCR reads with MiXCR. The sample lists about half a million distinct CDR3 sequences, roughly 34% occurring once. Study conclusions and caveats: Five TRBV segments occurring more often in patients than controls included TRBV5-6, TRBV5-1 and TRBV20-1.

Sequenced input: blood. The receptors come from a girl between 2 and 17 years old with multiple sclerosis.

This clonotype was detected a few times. CDR3 coding DNA: TGCGCCAGCAGCCCCGGACGGGACGACATGGAGACCCAGTACTTC. Residues: CASSPGRDDMETQYF. This chain connects TRBV5-1 to TRBJ2-5; D tentatively fits TRBD1 or TRBD2 (5 bases each). The germline CDR1 and CDR2 sequences are SGHRS and YFSETQ. The length of the CDR3 is 15 residues. V was pared by 4 bases and J by 5 bases, with 18 bases between.

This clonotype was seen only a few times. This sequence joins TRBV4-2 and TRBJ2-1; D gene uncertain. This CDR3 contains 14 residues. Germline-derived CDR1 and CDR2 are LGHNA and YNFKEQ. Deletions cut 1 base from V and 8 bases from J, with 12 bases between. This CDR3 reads CASSQARRWDEQFF. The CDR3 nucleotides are TGTGCCAGCAGCCAAGCTAGGCGGTGGGATGAGCAGTTCTTC.

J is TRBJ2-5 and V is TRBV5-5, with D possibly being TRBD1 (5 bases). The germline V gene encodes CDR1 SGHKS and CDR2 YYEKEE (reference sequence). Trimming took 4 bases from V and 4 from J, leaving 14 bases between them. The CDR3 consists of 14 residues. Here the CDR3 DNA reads TGTGCCAGCAGCACTGACAGCTTCGGAGAGACCCAGTACTTC. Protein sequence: CASSTDSFGETQYF.

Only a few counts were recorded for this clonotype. DNA of the CDR3: TGTGCCGGTTCCACGGGGACTAGGGGCTACACCTTC. Amino acid sequence: CAGSTGTRGYTF. V and J are TRBV6-6 and TRBJ1-2; possibly TRBD1 for D (5 bases). V was pared by 11 bases and J by 8 bases, with 18 bases between. This CDR3 contains 12 residues. Germline V CDR1 and CDR2: MNHNY, SVGAGI (reference sequence).

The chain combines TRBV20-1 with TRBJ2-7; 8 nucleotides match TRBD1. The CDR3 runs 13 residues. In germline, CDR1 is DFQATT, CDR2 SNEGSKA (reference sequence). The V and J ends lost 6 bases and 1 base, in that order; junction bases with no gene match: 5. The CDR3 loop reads CSALTGASYEQYF. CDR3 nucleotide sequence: TGCAGTGCCCTGACAGGGGCGTCCTACGAGCAGTACTTC.

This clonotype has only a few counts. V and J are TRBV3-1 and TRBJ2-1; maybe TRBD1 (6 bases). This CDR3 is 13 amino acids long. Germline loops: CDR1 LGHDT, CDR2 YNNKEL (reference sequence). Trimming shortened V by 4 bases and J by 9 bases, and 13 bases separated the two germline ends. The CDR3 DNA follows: TGTGCCAGCAGCCTGAAAAGGACAGCTGAGCAGTTCTTC. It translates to CASSLKRTAEQFF.

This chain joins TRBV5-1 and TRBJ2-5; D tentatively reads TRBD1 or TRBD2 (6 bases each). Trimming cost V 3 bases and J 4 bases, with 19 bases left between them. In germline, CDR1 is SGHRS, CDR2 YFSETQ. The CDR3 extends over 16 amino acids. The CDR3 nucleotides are TGCGCCAGCAGCTCGGGGGCCCTGGAGACATCAGAGACCCAGTACTTC. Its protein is CASSSGALETSETQYF.

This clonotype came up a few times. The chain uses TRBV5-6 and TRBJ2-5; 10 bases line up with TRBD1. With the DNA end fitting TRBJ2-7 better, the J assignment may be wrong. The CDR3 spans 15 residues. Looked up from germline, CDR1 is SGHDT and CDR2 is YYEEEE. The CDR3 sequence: CASSLGDRGFGEQYF. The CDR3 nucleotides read TGTGCCAGCAGCTTAGGGGACAGGGGTTTCGGCGAGCAGTACTTC.

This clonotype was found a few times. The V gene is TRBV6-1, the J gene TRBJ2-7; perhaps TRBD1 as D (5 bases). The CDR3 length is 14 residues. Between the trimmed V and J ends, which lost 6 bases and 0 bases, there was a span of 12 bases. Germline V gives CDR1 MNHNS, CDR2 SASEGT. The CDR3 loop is CASRDIPSSYEQYF. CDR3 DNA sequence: TGTGCCAGCAGGGACATTCCGAGCTCCTACGAGCAGTACTTC.

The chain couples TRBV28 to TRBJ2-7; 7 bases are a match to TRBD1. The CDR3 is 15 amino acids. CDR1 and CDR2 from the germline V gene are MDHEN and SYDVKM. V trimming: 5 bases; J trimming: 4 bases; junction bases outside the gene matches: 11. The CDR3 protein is CASSPLSTGRYEQYF. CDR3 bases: TGTGCCAGCAGTCCCCTGTCGACAGGGAGATACGAGCAGTACTTC.

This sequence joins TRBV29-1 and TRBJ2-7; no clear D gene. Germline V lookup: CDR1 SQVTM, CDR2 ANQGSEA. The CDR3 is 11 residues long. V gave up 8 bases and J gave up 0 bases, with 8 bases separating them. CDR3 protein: CSIRTSYEQYF. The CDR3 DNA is TGCAGCATTCGGACCTCCTACGAGCAGTACTTC.

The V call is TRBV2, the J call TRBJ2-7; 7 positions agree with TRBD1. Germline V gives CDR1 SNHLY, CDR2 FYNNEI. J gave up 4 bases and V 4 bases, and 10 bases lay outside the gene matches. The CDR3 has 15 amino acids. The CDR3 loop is CASSVLPGQPYEQYF. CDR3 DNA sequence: TGTGCCAGCAGTGTTCTGCCGGGACAGCCTTACGAGCAGTACTTC.

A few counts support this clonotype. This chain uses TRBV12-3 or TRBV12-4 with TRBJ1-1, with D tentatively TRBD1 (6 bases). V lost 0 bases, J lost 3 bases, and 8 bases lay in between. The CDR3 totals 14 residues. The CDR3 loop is CASSLAGGHTEAFF. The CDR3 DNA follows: TGTGCCAGCAGTTTAGCGGGGGGGCACACTGAAGCTTTCTTT.

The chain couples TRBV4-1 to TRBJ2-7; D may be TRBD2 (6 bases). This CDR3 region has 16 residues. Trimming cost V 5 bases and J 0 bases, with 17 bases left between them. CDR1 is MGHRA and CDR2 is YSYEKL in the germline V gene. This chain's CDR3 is CASSSMGSGVSYEQYF. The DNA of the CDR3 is TGCGCCAGCAGCTCCATGGGGTCGGGGGTCTCCTACGAGCAGTACTTC.

CDR3 amino acids: CASSYVGQPQHF. The CDR3 DNA reads as TGTGCCAGCAGTTACGTAGGGCAGCCCCAGCATTTT. The chain uses TRBV6-5 and TRBJ1-5; D remains ambiguous. This CDR3 region has 12 residues. Trimming took off 2 bases at V and 7 bases at J, with 6 bases between the two ends. From germline, CDR1 is MNHEY and CDR2 SVGAGI.

The CDR3 DNA reads as TGTGCCAGCATCCAGGGGGCGTCGAATGAAAAACTGTTTTTT. Its translation is CASIQGASNEKLFF. V usage is TRBV6-6 and J usage is TRBJ1-4, with 8 bases lining up with TRBD1. The V gene end was trimmed by 7 bases and the J gene end by 5 bases; junction bases not matched to a gene: 6. The V gene's germline CDR1 is MNHNY and CDR2 SVGAGI (reference sequence). The CDR3 consists of 14 residues.

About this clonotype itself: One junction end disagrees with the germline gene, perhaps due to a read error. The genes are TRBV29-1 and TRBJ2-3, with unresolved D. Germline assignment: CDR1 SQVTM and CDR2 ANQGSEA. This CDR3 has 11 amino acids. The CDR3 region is CSLERTDTQYF. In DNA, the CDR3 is TGCAGCCTTGAGCGCACAGATACGCAGTATTTT.

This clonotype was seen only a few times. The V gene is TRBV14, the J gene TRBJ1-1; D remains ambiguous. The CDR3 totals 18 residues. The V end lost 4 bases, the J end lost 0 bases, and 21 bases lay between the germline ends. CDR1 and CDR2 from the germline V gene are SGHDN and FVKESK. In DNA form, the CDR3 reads TGTGCCAGCAGCCTAACAAGAAGGCTTCGGGAGGTGAACACTGAAGCTTTCTTT. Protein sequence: CASSLTRRLREVNTEAFF. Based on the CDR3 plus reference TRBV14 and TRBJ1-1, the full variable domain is EAGVTQFPSHSVIEKGQTVTLRCDPISGHDNLYWYRRVMGKEIKFLLHFVKESKQDESGMPNNRFLAERTGGTYSTLKVQPAELEDSGVYFCASSLTRRLREVNTEAFFGQGTRLTVV.